What follows are 10 T cell receptor beta chains derived from one specimen sequenced in a study of CD8 T cells in ankylosing spondylitis. TCRdb fed the 5' RACE reads into MiXCR, producing one record per CDR3 protein. Altogether approximately 150,000 distinct CDR3 sequences are present, roughly 34% being singletons, with the ten largest covering 6%. Sequencing input: synovial fluid, either unsorted or a sorted T cell fraction (not recorded which). The origin of the receptors is a male donor with ankylosing spondylitis.

This clonotype showed up just a few times. This chain connects TRBV9 to TRBJ1-2; D might be TRBD1 (6 bases). V lost 0 bases to trimming and J lost 8 bases, with 11 bases between them. The CDR3 contains 13 residues. CDR1 and CDR2 from the germline V gene are SGDLS and YYNGEE. CDR3 nucleotides: TGTGCCAGCAGCGTAGGGGGGCGAGGGGGCTACACCTTC. It translates to CASSVGGRGGYTF. Together with reference TRBV9 and TRBJ1-2, the CDR3 gives the full variable domain: DSGVTQTPKHLITATGQRVTLRCSPRSGDLSVYWYQQSLDQGLQFLIQYYNGEERAKGNILERFSAQQFPDLHSELNLSSLELGDSALYFCASSVGGRGGYTFGSGTRLTVV.

This clonotype appeared a few times. The gene calls are TRBV6-1 and TRBJ2-7; 11 bases are a match to TRBD1. Germline lookup yields CDR1 MNHNS and CDR2 SASEGT. V lost 6 bases, J lost 4 bases, and 8 bases stayed unmatched. The CDR3 spans 15 residues. The CDR3 DNA reads TGTGCCAGCAGGGCCGGGACAGGGGGACTATACGAGCAGTACTTC. Its translation: CASRAGTGGLYEQYF.

The V and J genes are TRBV12-3 or TRBV12-4 and TRBJ2-3; D remains unclear. This CDR3 is built from 12 residues. V was shortened by 4 bases and J by 5 bases, with 7 bases between the two germline ends. The CDR3 DNA sequence: TGTGCCAGCAGTTCCTGGGGAGATACGCAGTATTTT. This translates into CASSSWGDTQYF.

This clonotype showed up just a few times. The chain uses TRBV12-3 or TRBV12-4 and TRBJ1-2; D is ambiguous. The ends were cut back, 3 bases at V and 4 bases at J, with 9 bases in the middle. The CDR3 loop spans 13 amino acids. The CDR3 DNA follows: TGTGCCAGCAGTTTCGGTAGTGGCTATGGCTACACCTTC. It yields the protein CASSFGSGYGYTF.

J is TRBJ2-3 and V is TRBV6-5; TRBD1 agrees at 8 bases. This CDR3 has 16 residues. Trimming took 1 base from V and 5 from J; bases not matched to a gene: 8. From germline, CDR1 is MNHEY and CDR2 SVGAGI. As DNA, the CDR3 is TGTGCCAGCAGTTACTTCTCAGGGGGCGGAGGAGATACGCAGTATTTT. It is translated as CASSYFSGGGGDTQYF.

This rearrangement joins TRBV5-5 to TRBJ1-2; D perhaps matches TRBD1 (5 bases). Trimming cost V 0 bases and J 5 bases, with 11 bases left between them. Germline V gene sequence: CDR1 SGHKS, CDR2 YYEKEE (reference sequence). The CDR3 has 14 amino acids. Written as DNA, the CDR3 is TGTGCCAGCAGCTTGGCAATAGGGGCGTATGGCTACACCTTC. It is translated as CASSLAIGAYGYTF.

This clonotype showed up just a few times. The J gene is TRBJ2-2, the V gene TRBV9; 9 nucleotides line up with TRBD2. V shed 7 bases, J shed 4 bases, and the junction held 8 bases outside the gene matches. The CDR3 contains 15 residues. The germline V gene encodes CDR1 SGDLS and CDR2 YYNGEE. The CDR3 DNA reads as TGTGCCAGCGGGGGGGGACTAGCATTCACCGGGGAGCTGTTTTTT. Residues: CASGGGLAFTGELFF. Drawing the rest from reference TRBV9 and TRBJ2-2, the complete variable domain is DSGVTQTPKHLITATGQRVTLRCSPRSGDLSVYWYQQSLDQGLQFLIQYYNGEERAKGNILERFSAQQFPDLHSELNLSSLELGDSALYFCASGGGLAFTGELFFGEGSRLTVL.

The chain uses TRBV6-1 and TRBJ2-3; D gene uncertain. CDR3 length equals 14 residues. The germline V gene has CDR1 MNHNS and CDR2 SASEGT. Trimming cost V 3 bases and J 0 bases, with 7 bases left between them. The CDR3 sequence: CASSDLSSTDTQYF. The CDR3 DNA reads as TGTGCCAGCAGTGACCTATCTAGCACAGATACGCAGTATTTT.

This chain links TRBV30 with TRBJ1-1, with unresolved D. V gave up 4 bases and J gave up 5 bases, with 8 bases separating them. CDR1 is GTSNPN and CDR2 is SVGIG in the germline V gene (reference sequence). The CDR3 covers 11 residues. The CDR3 is CAWTIGTEAFF. The DNA of the CDR3 is TGTGCCTGGACTATTGGGACTGAAGCTTTCTTT.

V gene TRBV11-2 combines with J gene TRBJ1-2; a weak D match, TRBD1 (6 bases). There are 18 residues in the CDR3. Germline lookup yields CDR1 SGHAT and CDR2 FQNNGV. The V end lost 5 bases, the J end lost 0 bases, and 22 bases lay between the germline ends. The DNA for the CDR3 is TGTGCCAGCAGCCCCACCCAATCACGACAGGCCCCTAACTATGGCTACACCTTC. Its protein is CASSPTQSRQAPNYGYTF.